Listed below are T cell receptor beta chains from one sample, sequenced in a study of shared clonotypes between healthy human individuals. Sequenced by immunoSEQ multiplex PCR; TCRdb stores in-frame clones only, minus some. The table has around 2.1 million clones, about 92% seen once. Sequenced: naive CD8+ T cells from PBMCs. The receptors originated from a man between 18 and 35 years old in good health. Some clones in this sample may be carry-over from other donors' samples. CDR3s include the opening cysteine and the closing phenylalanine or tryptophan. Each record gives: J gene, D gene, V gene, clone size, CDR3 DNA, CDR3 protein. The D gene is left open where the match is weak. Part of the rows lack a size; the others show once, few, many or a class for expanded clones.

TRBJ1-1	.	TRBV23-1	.	TGCGCCAGCAGTCAGTTCCCAGATAAGAACACTGAAGCTTTCTTT	CASSQFPDKNTEAFF
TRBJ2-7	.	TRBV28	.	TGTGCCATAGGGGCAGGGAGCTCCTACGAGCAGTACTTC	CAIGAGSSYEQYF
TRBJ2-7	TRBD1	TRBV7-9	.	TGTGCCAGCAGCTCCAAGACAGGGACCTACGAGCAGTACTTC	CASSSKTGTYEQYF
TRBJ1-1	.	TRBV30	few	TGTGCCTGGACAGGGCGGCCATTCGAAGCTTTCTTT	CAWTGRPFEAFF
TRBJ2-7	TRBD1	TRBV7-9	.	TGTGCCAGCAGCCCGGGGACAGGGGTAGACGAGCAGTACTTC	CASSPGTGVDEQYF
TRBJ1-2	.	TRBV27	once	TGTGCCAGCAGTCCTTTCTTTGTGGGGATTGGCTACACCTTC	CASSPFFVGIGYTF
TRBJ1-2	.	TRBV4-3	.	TGCGCCAGCAGCCAAAGAGGTCCGGGACTTCCAAACTATGGCTACACCTTC	CASSQRGPGLPNYGYTF
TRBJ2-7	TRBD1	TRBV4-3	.	TGCGCCAGCAGCCATCTCAGGACAGGTTCTTACGAGCAGTACTTC	CASSHLRTGSYEQYF
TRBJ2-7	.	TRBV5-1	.	TGCGCCAGCAGCGCCCTAAAGCTGCCCTCCTACGAGCAGTACTTC	CASSALKLPSYEQYF
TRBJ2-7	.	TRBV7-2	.	TGTGCCAGCAGCAGCAACGGGGCCGAGCAGTACTTC	CASSSNGAEQYF
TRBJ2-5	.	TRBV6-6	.	TGTGCCACTCGTGGCGGGACGAAAGAGACCCAGTACTTC	CATRGGTKETQYF
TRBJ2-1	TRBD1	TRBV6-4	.	TGTGCCAGCGCCAGGACAGGTGGTGAGCAGTTCTTC	CASARTGGEQFF
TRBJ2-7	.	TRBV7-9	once	TGTGCCAGCAGCCCGAGCGACACAAACTACGAGCAGTACTTC	CASSPSDTNYEQYF
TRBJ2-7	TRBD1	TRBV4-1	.	TGCGCCAGCAGCCAAGAGTTCAGGACAGGGGACGAGCAGTACTTC	CASSQEFRTGDEQYF
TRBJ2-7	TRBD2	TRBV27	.	TGTGCCAGCAGTCAAGGGACTAGCCGCTACGAGCAGTACTTC	CASSQGTSRYEQYF
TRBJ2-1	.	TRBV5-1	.	TGCGCCAGCAGCCCGGACCTTACTCGCGGGACGATCAATGAGCAGTTCTTC	CASSPDLTRGTINEQFF
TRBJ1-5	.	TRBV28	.	TGTGCCAGCAGCTTATCCCTGGGGGCAGGACAGCCCCAGCATTTT	CASSLSLGAGQPQHF
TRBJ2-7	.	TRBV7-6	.	TGTGCCAGCAGCTTAGAGTGGGGGGGGCGGACCTACGAGCAGTACTTC	CASSLEWGGRTYEQYF
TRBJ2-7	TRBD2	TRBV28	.	TGTGCCAGCACCTCGGGGGGGGGCCTCACCTACGAGCAGTACTTC	CASTSGGGLTYEQYF
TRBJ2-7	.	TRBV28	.	TGTGCCAGCAGTTTGGGAAGGTACGTGGCCTACGAGCAGTACTTC	CASSLGRYVAYEQYF
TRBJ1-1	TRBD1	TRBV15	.	TGTGCCACCAGCACCGGACAGGGGGGTGCTGAAGCTTTCTTT	CATSTGQGGAEAFF
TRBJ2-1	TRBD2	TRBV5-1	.	TGCGCCAGCAGCTTGTTCCTGGGACTAGCGGGAGTGGCCTACAATGAGCAGTTCTTC	CASSLFLGLAGVAYNEQFF
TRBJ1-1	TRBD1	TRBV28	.	TGTGCCAGCAGTTTACTACAGGGGGCGGACACTGAAGCTTTCTTT	CASSLLQGADTEAFF
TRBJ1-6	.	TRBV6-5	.	TGTGCCAGCAGTCCCACGGGGCTTTATAATTCACCCCTCCACTTT	CASSPTGLYNSPLHF
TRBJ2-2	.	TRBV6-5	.	TGTGCCAGTGGGCTAGCGTACACCGGGGAGCTGTTTTTT	CASGLAYTGELFF